These 23 T cell receptor beta chains share one sample of origin, sequenced in a study of beta chain features in type 1 diabetes. Regarding the study as a whole: When Type 1 diabetes patients were examined, their TCRB CDR3s proved moderately but significantly shorter in all four CD4+ subsets.

These receptors have no identified antigens. Expressed TCRB transcripts were sequenced, since all the RNA that had been isolated was reverse transcribed. Generated by immunoSEQ multiplex PCR, the TCRdb table keeps only in-frame clones and is missing some. The data contain 25,000 to 30,000 clones, around three fifths of them singletons. Sequencing used Tregs from blood. All receptors come from a woman aged 25 to 39 with type 1 diabetes.

This clone was recorded once. J is TRBJ2-7 and V is TRBV5-1; 7 positions agree with TRBD2. Germline assignment: CDR1 SGHRS and CDR2 YFSETQ. The CDR3 loop spans 15 amino acids. V shed 0 bases and J 2 bases; nucleotides not matched to a gene: 5. This chain's CDR3 is CASSLEVSGPYEQYF. Here the CDR3 DNA reads TGCGCCAGCAGCTTGGAGGTTAGCGGGCCCTACGAGCAGTACTTC.

The chain carries TRBV19 and TRBJ2-1; D not resolved. The CDR3 is 15 amino acids. The ends were cut back, 3 bases at V and 3 bases at J, with 12 bases in the middle. In germline, CDR1 is LNHDA, CDR2 SQIVND (reference sequence). DNA for the CDR3: TGTGCCAGTAGTATCTTAACAGCAATCTACAATGAGCAGTTCTTC. This translates into CASSILTAIYNEQFF.

A single count supports this clone. The chain couples TRBV10-3 to TRBJ1-2; 8 positions agree with TRBD1. Losses at the gene ends were 1 base for V and 8 bases for J; bases not matched to a gene: 6. The CDR3 length is 14 residues. Germline V gene lookup returns CDR1 ENHRY and CDR2 SYGVKD. This chain's CDR3 is CAISELGQGRGYTF. The CDR3 region has the DNA TGTGCCATCAGTGAGTTAGGACAGGGTCGGGGCTACACCTTC.

This clone has only a few counts. This rearrangement joins TRBV7-9 to TRBJ2-7, with D tentatively TRBD1 (6 bases). The CDR3 runs to 14 residues. Per the germline V gene, CDR1 is SEHNR and CDR2 is FQNEAQ (reference sequence). V dropped 5 bases and J dropped 2 bases, with 13 bases sitting between them. In DNA, the CDR3 is TGTGCCAGCAGCCCGCAGGGGACCACCTACGAGCAGTACTTC. It codes for CASSPQGTTYEQYF.

V is TRBV18 and J is TRBJ2-5; D is possibly TRBD2 (6 bases). The closer fit of TRBJ2-7 to the DNA end suggests the J call may be wrong. The CDR3 is made up of 14 amino acids. Germline V gives CDR1 KGHSH, CDR2 LQKENI. CDR3 protein: CASSPPSDPYEQYF. The CDR3 DNA is TGTGCCAGCTCACCTCCTAGCGATCCCTACGAGCAGTACTTC.

This clone has a handful of counts. The gene calls are TRBV7-9 and TRBJ1-2; 7 bases match TRBD1. CDR1 is SEHNR and CDR2 is FQNEAQ in the germline V gene (reference sequence). This CDR3 is built from 14 residues. V dropped 5 bases and J dropped 0; count of bases not matched to a gene: 3. The CDR3 protein is CASSPGTANYGYTF. The DNA of the CDR3 is TGTGCCAGCAGCCCTGGGACAGCTAACTATGGCTACACCTTC.

This clone has a handful of counts. This chain joins TRBV7-6 and TRBJ1-1; D remains unclear. This CDR3 contains 14 residues. Germline assignment: CDR1 SGHVS and CDR2 FNYEAQ. Trimming shortened V by 0 bases and J by 1 base, and 6 bases separated the two germline ends. The CDR3 sequence: CASSLAQANTEAFF. The CDR3 bases are TGTGCCAGCAGCTTAGCGCAGGCGAACACTGAAGCTTTCTTT. The whole variable domain, filled in from reference TRBV7-6 and TRBJ1-1, reads GAGVSQSPRYKVTKRGQDVALRCDPISGHVSLYWYRQALGQGPEFLTYFNYEAQQDKSGLPNDRFSAERPEGSISTLTIQRTEQRDSAMYRCASSLAQANTEAFFGQGTRLTVV.

V is TRBV5-1 and J is TRBJ2-2; 7 bases are shared with TRBD2. The CDR3 spans 16 residues. The germline CDR1 and CDR2 sequences are SGHRS and YFSETQ. The J segment lost 0 bases and the V segment lost 3 bases, leaving 5 bases of the junction unmatched. CDR3 in DNA: TGCGCCAGCAGCTCACTAGCGAGATCGAACACCGGGGAGCTGTTTTTT. Residues: CASSSLARSNTGELFF.

CDR3 residues: CASSLELPSGNTIYF. The CDR3 region has the DNA TGTGCCAGCAGCTTAGAGCTACCCTCTGGAAACACCATATATTTT. The V call is TRBV7-2, the J call TRBJ1-3; D gene ambiguous. The CDR3 runs to 15 residues. CDR1 SGHTA and CDR2 FQGNSA come from the germline V gene. V lost 1 base to trimming and J lost 0 bases, with 7 bases between them.

This sequence joins TRBV5-1 and TRBJ2-7; tentative D call: TRBD1 (6 bases). The CDR3 covers 15 residues. The V gene's germline CDR1 is SGHRS and CDR2 YFSETQ. V shed 0 bases and J shed 1 base, with 11 bases lying between them. CDR3 coding DNA: TGCGCCAGCAGCTTGGGGACAGAGAGGTCCTACGAGCAGTACTTC. This encodes CASSLGTERSYEQYF.

V gene TRBV4-1 combines with J gene TRBJ2-3; D may be TRBD1 (8 bases). Germline V gene data show CDR1 as MGHRA and CDR2 as YSYEKL. Between the trimmed V and J ends, which lost 2 bases and 6 bases, there was a span of 15 bases. The CDR3 has 15 residues. The CDR3 loop reads CASSQLGQGGDTQYF. The CDR3 coding sequence is TGCGCCAGCAGCCAACTCGGACAGGGAGGGGATACGCAGTATTTT.

V gene TRBV9 combines with J gene TRBJ2-1; D unresolved. Trimming took off 3 bases at V and 2 bases at J, with 12 bases between the two ends. Germline CDR1 SGDLS, CDR2 YYNGEE. This CDR3 region has 15 residues. The CDR3, as DNA: TGTGCCAGCAGCGCCGAAGGAGCCCCCTACAATGAGCAGTTCTTC. This sequence encodes CASSAEGAPYNEQFF.

The chain combines TRBV2 with TRBJ2-1, with a weak D call TRBD2 (6 bases). The CDR3 is 16 residues long. Looked up from germline, CDR1 is SNHLY and CDR2 is FYNNEI. V was cut by 4 bases and J by 5 bases, with 18 bases left in between. The CDR3 DNA reads TGTGCCAGCAGTGCCCCCCTAGCGATTACAAACAATGAGCAGTTCTTC. It specifies CASSAPLAITNNEQFF.

The V call is TRBV6-1, the J call TRBJ2-7; D might be TRBD1 (5 bases). The CDR3 covers 13 residues. The germline V and J ends were trimmed by 2 bases and 2 bases, with 7 bases remaining between them. CDR1 MNHNS and CDR2 SASEGT come from the germline V gene. The CDR3 DNA is TGTGCCAGCAGTGAAATCAGGGCCTACGAGCAGTACTTC. The encoded protein is CASSEIRAYEQYF.

The gene calls are TRBV29-1 and TRBJ1-2; 9 positions agree with TRBD1. This CDR3 has 13 amino acids. Germline values: CDR1 SQVTM, CDR2 ANQGSEA. V dropped 7 bases and J dropped 8; count of bases not matched to a gene: 11. The CDR3 region has the DNA TGCAGCGCACTAAGAGGACAGGGGCACGGCTACACCTTC. Its protein product is CSALRGQGHGYTF.

The chain recombines TRBV21-1 with TRBJ2-7; TRBD1 is the table's D call and was not checked against the DNA. TRBV21-1 corresponds to a pseudogene. This CDR3 is built from 14 residues. This chain's CDR3 is CASSTPGEDYEQYF. Written as DNA, the CDR3 is TGTGCCAGCAGCACCCCAGGGGAAGACTACGAGCAGTACTTC.

In this sample, this clone turned up a few times. The gene calls are TRBV10-3 and TRBJ2-5; no clear D. The germline V and J ends were trimmed by 4 bases and 3 bases, with 9 bases remaining between them. The germline gives CDR1 ENHRY, CDR2 SYGVKD. The CDR3 covers 13 residues. For the CDR3, the DNA is TGTGCCATCAGTGGTCCAGAAAAAGAGACCCAGTACTTC. Its protein is CAISGPEKETQYF.

The chain carries TRBV2 and TRBJ1-1; 8 bases map to TRBD1. Germline V gene sequence: CDR1 SNHLY, CDR2 FYNNEI. The CDR3 runs 12 residues. V lost 8 bases to trimming and J lost 1 base; unmatched junction nucleotides: 0. CDR3 sequence (DNA): TGTGCCAGCCAGGGGGCGAACACTGAAGCTTTCTTT. Protein: CASQGANTEAFF.

This clone was picked up a small number of times. J is TRBJ1-5 and V is TRBV10-3, with D maybe TRBD1 (6 bases). Germline CDR1 ENHRY, CDR2 SYGVKD. Trimming cost V 10 bases and J 5 bases, with 15 bases left between them. The CDR3 has 13 residues. CDR3 nucleotides: TGTGCCACCATACAGGGACCGGATCAGCCCCAGCATTTT. It is translated as CATIQGPDQPQHF.

The chain carries TRBV11-1 and TRBJ2-1; unclear D gene. The CDR3 runs 13 residues. Germline assignment: CDR1 SGHAT and CDR2 FQDESV (reference sequence). The V end lost 3 bases, the J end lost 5 bases, and 8 bases lay between the germline ends. The CDR3 DNA reads TGTGCCAGCAGCTTTAAGCGAAACAATGAGCAGTTCTTC. It specifies CASSFKRNNEQFF.

This clone has only a few counts. The rearrangement uses TRBV19 and TRBJ1-1; 7 bases line up with TRBD1. In germline, CDR1 is LNHDA, CDR2 SQIVND (reference sequence). This CDR3 region has 15 residues. The J segment lost 0 bases and the V segment lost 9 bases, leaving 10 bases of the junction unmatched. CDR3 amino acids: CASFQRQGMNTEAFF. The CDR3, as DNA: TGTGCCAGCTTTCAGAGACAGGGAATGAACACTGAAGCTTTCTTT.

The chain recombines TRBV6-5 with TRBJ2-7; D call uncertain. CDR1 and CDR2 from the germline V gene are MNHEY and SVGAGI. This CDR3 contains 11 residues. Trimming took off 6 bases at V and 6 bases at J, with 9 bases between the two ends. The CDR3, as DNA: TGTGCCAGCAGCCACATCTCCGAGCAGTACTTC. This sequence encodes CASSHISEQYF.

This rearrangement joins TRBV30 to TRBJ1-6; D remains unclear. The germline CDR1 and CDR2 sequences are GTSNPN and SVGIG (reference sequence). With 5 bases removed from V and 0 bases from J, the gap between germline ends came to 11 bases. This CDR3 is 15 amino acids long. The chain's CDR3 is CAWCPRSSYNSPLHF. CDR3 DNA sequence: TGTGCCTGGTGCCCGCGAAGCTCCTATAATTCACCCCTCCACTTT. Looking up the rest from reference TRBV30 and TRBJ1-6 gives the full variable domain: SQTIHQWPATLVQPVGSPLSLECTVEGTSNPNLYWYRQAAGRGLQLLFYSVGIGQISSEVPQNLSASRPQDRQFILSSKKLLLSDSGFYLCAWCPRSSYNSPLHFGNGTRLTVT.